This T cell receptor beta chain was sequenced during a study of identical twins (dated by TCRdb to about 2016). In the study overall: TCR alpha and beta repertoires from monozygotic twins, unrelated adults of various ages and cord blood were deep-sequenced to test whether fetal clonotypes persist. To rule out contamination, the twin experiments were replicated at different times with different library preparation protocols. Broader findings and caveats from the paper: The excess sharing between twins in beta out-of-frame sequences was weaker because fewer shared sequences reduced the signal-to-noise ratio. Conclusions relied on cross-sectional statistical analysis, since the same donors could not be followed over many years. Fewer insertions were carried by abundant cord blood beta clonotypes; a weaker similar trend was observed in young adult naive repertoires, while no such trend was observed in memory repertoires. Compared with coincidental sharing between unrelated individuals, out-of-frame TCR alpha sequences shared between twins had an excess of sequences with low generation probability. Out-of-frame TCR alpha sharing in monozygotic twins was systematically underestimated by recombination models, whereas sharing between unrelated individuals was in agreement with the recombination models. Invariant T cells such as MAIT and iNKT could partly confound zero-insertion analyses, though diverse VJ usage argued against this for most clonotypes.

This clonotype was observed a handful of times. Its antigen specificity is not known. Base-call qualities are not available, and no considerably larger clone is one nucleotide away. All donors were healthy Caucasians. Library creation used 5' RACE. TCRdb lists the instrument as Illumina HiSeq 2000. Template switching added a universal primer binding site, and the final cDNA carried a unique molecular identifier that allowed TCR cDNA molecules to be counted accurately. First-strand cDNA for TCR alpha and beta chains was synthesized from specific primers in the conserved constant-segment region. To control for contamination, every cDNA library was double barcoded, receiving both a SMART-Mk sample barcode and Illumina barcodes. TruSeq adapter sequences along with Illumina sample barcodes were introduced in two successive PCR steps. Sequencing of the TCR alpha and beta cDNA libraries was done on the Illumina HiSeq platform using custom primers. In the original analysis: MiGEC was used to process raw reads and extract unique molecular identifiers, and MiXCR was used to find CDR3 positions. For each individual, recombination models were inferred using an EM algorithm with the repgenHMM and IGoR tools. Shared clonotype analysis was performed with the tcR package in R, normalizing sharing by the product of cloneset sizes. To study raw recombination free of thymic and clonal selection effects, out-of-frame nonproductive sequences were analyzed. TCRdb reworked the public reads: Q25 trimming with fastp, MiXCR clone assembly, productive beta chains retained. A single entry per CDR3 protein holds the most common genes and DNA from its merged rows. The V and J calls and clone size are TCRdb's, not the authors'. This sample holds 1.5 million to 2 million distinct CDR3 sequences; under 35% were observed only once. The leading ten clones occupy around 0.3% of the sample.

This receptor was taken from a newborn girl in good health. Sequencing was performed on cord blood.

This receptor carries the CDR3 CSARQSIYEQYF. DNA sequence: TGCAGTGCTAGACAGTCTATATACGAGCAGTACTTC. Recombination linked TRBV20-1 to TRBJ2-7; the D gene identity is not certain. There are 12 amino acids in the CDR3, from cysteine to phenylalanine inclusive. Only CDR3 DNA is held: 36 bases, read in frame from base 1. Based on the germline V gene (reference sequence), the CDR1 and CDR2 sequences are DFQATT and SNEGSKA. V drops 2 bases and J drops 4 bases, leaving 9 bases in between.